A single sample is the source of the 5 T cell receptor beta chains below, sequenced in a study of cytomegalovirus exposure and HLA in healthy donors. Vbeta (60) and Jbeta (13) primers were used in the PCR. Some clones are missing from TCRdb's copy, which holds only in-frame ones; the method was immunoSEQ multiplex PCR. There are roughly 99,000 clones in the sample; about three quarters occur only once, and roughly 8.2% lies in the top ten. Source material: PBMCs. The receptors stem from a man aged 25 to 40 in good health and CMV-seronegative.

CDR3 DNA sequence: TGTGCCAGCAGTGGCAGACAGGGCGGGAATTCACCCCTCCACTTT. Protein sequence: CASSGRQGGNSPLHF. The chain carries TRBV6-1 and TRBJ1-6, with TRBD1 matching 7 bases. The CDR3 runs 15 residues. V gave up 4 bases and J gave up 7 bases; unmatched junction bases: 7. CDR1 MNHNS and CDR2 SASEGT come from the germline V gene.

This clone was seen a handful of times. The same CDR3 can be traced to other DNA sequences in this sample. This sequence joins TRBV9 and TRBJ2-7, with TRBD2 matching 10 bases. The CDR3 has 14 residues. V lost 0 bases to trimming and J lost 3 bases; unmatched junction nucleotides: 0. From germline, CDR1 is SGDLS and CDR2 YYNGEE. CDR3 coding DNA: TGTGCCAGCAGCGTAGGGACTAGCGGCTACGAGCAGTACTTC. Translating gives CASSVGTSGYEQYF. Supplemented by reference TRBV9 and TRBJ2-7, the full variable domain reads DSGVTQTPKHLITATGQRVTLRCSPRSGDLSVYWYQQSLDQGLQFLIQYYNGEERAKGNILERFSAQQFPDLHSELNLSSLELGDSALYFCASSVGTSGYEQYFGPGTRLTVT.

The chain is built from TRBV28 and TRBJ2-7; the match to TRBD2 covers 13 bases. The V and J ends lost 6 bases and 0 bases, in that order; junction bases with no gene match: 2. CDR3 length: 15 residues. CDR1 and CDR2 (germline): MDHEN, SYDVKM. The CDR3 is CASRGTSGVSYEQYF. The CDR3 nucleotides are TGTGCCAGCAGAGGGACTAGCGGGGTCTCCTACGAGCAGTACTTC.

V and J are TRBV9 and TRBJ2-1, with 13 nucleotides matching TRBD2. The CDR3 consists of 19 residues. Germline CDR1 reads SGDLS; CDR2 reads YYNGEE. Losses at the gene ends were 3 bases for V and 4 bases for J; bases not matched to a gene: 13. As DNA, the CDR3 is TGTGCCAGCAGCGCTGAACTAGCGGGAGGGCAGAGGGGGTACAATGAGCAGTTCTTC. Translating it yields CASSAELAGGQRGYNEQFF.

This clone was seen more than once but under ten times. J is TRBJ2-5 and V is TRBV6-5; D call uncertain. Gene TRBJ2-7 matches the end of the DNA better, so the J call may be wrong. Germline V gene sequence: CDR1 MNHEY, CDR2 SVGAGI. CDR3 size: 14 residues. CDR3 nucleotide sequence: TGTGCCAGCAGTTACTCGTTTGCTGACTACGAGCAGTACTTC. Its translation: CASSYSFADYEQYF.